This T cell receptor (beta chain) was recorded in a study of blood T cell repertoires in COVID-19. Looking at the study overall: T cells, B-cell-depleted T cells, or PBMCs supplied cDNA or gDNA.

The germline gives CDR1 SGHTA, CDR2 FQGNSA. J gave up 6 bases and V 0 bases, and 8 bases lay outside the gene matches. The CDR3 loop spans 16 amino acids. As originally analysed: Reference gene primer amplification in the assay estimated nucleated cell counts. Repertoires were generated with immunoSEQ multiplex PCR, while TCRdb's copy carries only in-frame clones and drops some. The DNA gave D and trimming, while V, J and clone size come from that table. Of fewer than 500,000 clones in the sample, roughly nine tenths were seen once. Participants' own reports of clinical history determined their cohort assignment.

The TCR comes from a man aged 25-45 years who had recovered from COVID-19. Sequencing was done on a sample of PBMCs or T cells enriched from blood (not recorded which). V gene TRBV7-2 combines with J gene TRBJ2-1; 7 positions agree with TRBD2. The chain's CDR3 is CASSLAGGPGINEQFF. In nucleotides, the CDR3 is TGTGCCAGCAGCTTAGCGGGAGGGCCTGGGATCAATGAGCAGTTCTTC.